This TCR beta chain emerged from a study of identical twins. TCRdb re-analysed the 5' RACE reads in MiXCR, keeping a single row per CDR3 protein. This sample has about 330,000 distinct CDR3 sequences, with approximately 13% found just once. The trim removed 4 bases at V and 6 bases at J, leaving 4 bases unmatched. The CDR3 spans 13 residues. Germline-derived CDR1 and CDR2 are MGHRA and YSYEKL. This clonotype was counted at least ten times. These sequences were also reported in another study, on yellow fever vaccine responses in identical twins. Turning to that study: Twin vaccine T cell responses reportedly seemed partly convergent, partly personalized.

The TCR comes from a woman younger than 35 in good health. The chain is built from TRBV4-1 and TRBJ2-7; 9 nucleotides align to TRBD2. The sample was CD8+ T cells sorted from blood. The CDR3 loop reads CASSPQTSGEQYF. The CDR3 coding sequence is TGCGCCAGCAGCCCCCAGACTAGCGGCGAGCAGTACTTC.